These T cell receptor beta chains were read from a single sample in a study of blood T cell repertoires in COVID-19. This table comes from immunoSEQ multiplex PCR, and its TCRdb copy is limited to in-frame clones, with some not included. The sample contains about 220,000 clones, 85% of which appear only once. The sample taken for sequencing was peripheral blood. These TCRs come from a woman in her seventies with COVID-19, enrolled during active disease. Each CDR3 is given with its conserved first and last residue. D genes are given only for firm matches. The size of a clone is reported for some rows only, either as once, few or many, or as a class for expanded clones.

abundance	v_gene	d_gene	j_gene	CDR3nt	CDR3aa
NA	TRBV6-5	NA	TRBJ2-1	TGTGCCAGCAGTTACCCCCCTCGGTTCTTC	CASSYPPRFF
NA	TRBV5-6	NA	TRBJ1-1	TGTGCCAGCAGCCCCTCTCTAGGCAGGGACACTGAAGCTTTCTTT	CASSPSLGRDTEAFF
NA	TRBV5-1	NA	TRBJ1-1	TGCGCCAGCGTTCAGGGGTCTGAAGCTTTCTTT	CASVQGSEAFF
NA	TRBV4-2	TRBD1	TRBJ1-2	TGTGCCAGCAGCCGACTTGGGACAGAATCTAACTATGGCTACACCTTC	CASSRLGTESNYGYTF
NA	TRBV12-3/TRBV12-4	TRBD1	TRBJ1-2	TGTGCCAGCAGTCTTCAGGGGGCGAAGGGCTACACCTTC	CASSLQGAKGYTF
NA	TRBV5-1	NA	TRBJ1-1	TGCGCCAGCAGCTCAGCAGGGGCCTTGATAACTGAAGCTTTCTTT	CASSSAGALITEAFF
once	TRBV5-1	NA	TRBJ1-1	TGCGCCAGCAGCTCGGACAGCTCGGACACTGAAGCTTTCTTT	CASSSDSSDTEAFF
NA	TRBV27	TRBD2	TRBJ2-3	TGTGCCAGCACTCTAGCGGGAGGAGATACGCAGTATTTT	CASTLAGGDTQYF
few	TRBV5-6	NA	TRBJ2-1	TGTGCCAGCAGCTCCCCCGGTCGGAGGGAACGAAATGAGCAGTTCTTC	CASSSPGRRERNEQFF
NA	TRBV6-5	NA	TRBJ1-1	TGTGCCAGCAGACAGCCTTTCCTGAACACTGAAGCTTTCTTT	CASRQPFLNTEAFF
NA	TRBV6-5	NA	TRBJ2-2	TGTGCCACCCTAATGGCCGGGGAGCTGTTTTTT	CATLMAGELFF
NA	TRBV13	NA	TRBJ1-2	TGTGCCAGCAGCTTAACCCGGACAGAATTGAACTATGGCTACACCTTC	CASSLTRTELNYGYTF